This T cell receptor (delta chain) was sequenced in a study of gamma-delta chains in newborns, infants, children. As for the study in general: Microbial exposure reportedly drives polyclonal innate γδ T cell expansion after birth.

TCRdb re-processed the reads via CATT. The table has approximately 5,200 delta-chain clones, 5.2% seen once; the top ten hold 5% to 8%. This CDR3 region has 13 residues. Germline CDR1 is GEAIGNYY and CDR2 is EKD. Concerning this clone itself: This likely reflects a read error, since a far larger clone is one base away.

The source is a child who was a newborn, infant or young child, either healthy, febrile or measles-vaccinated (not recorded which). Sequencing used blood. This sequence joins TRDV2 and TRDJ3; unclear D gene. In DNA, the CDR3 is TGTGCCTGTAACACCTGGGACACCCGACAGATGTTTTTC. Its translation is CACNTWDTRQMFF.